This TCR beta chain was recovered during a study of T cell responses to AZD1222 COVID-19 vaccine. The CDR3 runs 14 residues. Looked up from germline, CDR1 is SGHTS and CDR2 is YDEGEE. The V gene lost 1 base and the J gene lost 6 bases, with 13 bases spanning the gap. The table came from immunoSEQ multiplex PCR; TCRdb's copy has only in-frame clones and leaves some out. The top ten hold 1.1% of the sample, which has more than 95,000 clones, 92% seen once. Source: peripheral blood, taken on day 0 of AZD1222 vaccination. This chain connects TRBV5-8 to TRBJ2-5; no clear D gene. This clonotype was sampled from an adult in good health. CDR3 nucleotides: TGTGCCAGCAGCTTGCGGCAGGATCAGAAGACCCAGTACTTC. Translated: CASSLRQDQKTQYF.